One sample yielded the 20 T cell receptor beta chains listed below, sequenced in a study of T cells in tumors after PD-1 blockade. Sequencing was performed with immunoSEQ multiplex PCR; in TCRdb, only in-frame clones are kept and a portion is missing. The sample consists of 45,000 to 60,000 clones, 65% to 85% of them appearing once. The sequencing here drew on PBMCs, taken before anti-PD-1 therapy. The source of these receptors is a human donor with advanced basal cell or squamous cell carcinoma (not recorded which).

The V gene is TRBV5-1, the J gene TRBJ2-7, with D possibly matching TRBD1 (5 bases). The CDR3 totals 13 residues. The V gene's germline CDR1 is SGHRS and CDR2 YFSETQ. Trimming removed 7 bases at V and 1 base at J, with 12 bases between. CDR3 in DNA: TGCGCCAGCGGTTCTGACAGTTCCTACGAGCAGTACTTC. Its translation is CASGSDSSYEQYF.

The chain recombines TRBV6-5 with TRBJ1-2; 10 bases are shared with TRBD1. In germline, CDR1 is MNHEY, CDR2 SVGAGI. This CDR3 region has 15 residues. Germline trimming cut 8 bases from V and 2 bases from J; bases unmatched to any gene: 8. The CDR3 protein is CASGSGTGVNYGYTF. CDR3 nucleotide sequence: TGTGCCAGCGGATCTGGGACAGGGGTGAACTATGGCTACACCTTC.

This clone counts as medium-sized. This chain uses TRBV4-1 with TRBJ2-1; 7 nucleotides line up with TRBD2. Per the germline V gene, CDR1 is MGHRA and CDR2 is YSYEKL. This CDR3 is built from 15 residues. J was trimmed by 6 bases and V by 4 bases; bases with no gene match: 9. The CDR3 protein is CASSPTFGGGNEQFF. The CDR3 DNA follows: TGCGCCAGCAGCCCCACCTTTGGGGGGGGCAATGAGCAGTTCTTC.

J is TRBJ1-1 and V is TRBV5-4; 11 bases line up with TRBD1. V was clipped by 4 bases and J by 6 bases; unmatched bases: 8. CDR1 and CDR2 (germline): SGHNT, YYREEE (reference sequence). The CDR3 contains 15 residues. CDR3 protein: CASSTTGQGDPEAFF. CDR3 coding DNA: TGTGCCAGCAGCACCACGGGACAGGGGGACCCTGAAGCTTTCTTT. Together with reference TRBV5-4 and TRBJ1-1, the CDR3 gives the full variable domain: ETGVTQSPTHLIKTRGQQVTLRCSSQSGHNTVSWYQQALGQGPQFIFQYYREEENGRGNFPPRFSGLQFPNYSSELNVNALELDDSALYLCASSTTGQGDPEAFFGQGTRLTVV.

This clone appeared a few times. The chain combines TRBV12-3 or TRBV12-4 with TRBJ1-5; D unresolved. There are 13 residues in the CDR3. Trimming pared 4 bases from V and 2 bases from J, leaving 6 bases between. The CDR3 DNA is TGTGCCAGCAGTTGGTCAGGCAATCAGCCCCAGCATTTT. The encoded protein is CASSWSGNQPQHF.

A word on this clone: Other nucleotide sequences from this sample produce the same CDR3. V and J are TRBV18 and TRBJ1-5, with TRBD1 as a possible D gene (5 bases). V shed 0 bases and J shed 6 bases, with 6 bases lying between them. CDR1 and CDR2 (germline): KGHSH, LQKENI. The CDR3 contains 13 residues. CDR3 sequence reads: CASSPPGGQPQHF. The CDR3 nucleotides are TGTGCCAGCTCACCACCGGGGGGTCAGCCCCAGCATTTT.

The chain couples TRBV5-1 to TRBJ1-1, with 7 bases that match TRBD1. Germline lookup yields CDR1 SGHRS and CDR2 YFSETQ. The CDR3 consists of 15 residues. V lost 4 bases to trimming and J lost 4 bases; unmatched junction nucleotides: 10. The CDR3 spells CASSTNRGSGTEAFF. CDR3 in DNA: TGCGCCAGCAGCACCAACAGGGGAAGTGGCACTGAAGCTTTCTTT.

This chain joins TRBV4-2 and TRBJ2-1, with TRBD1 identical over 7 bases. CDR1 and CDR2 (germline): LGHNA, YNFKEQ. J gave up 2 bases and V 0 bases, and 4 bases lay outside the gene matches. The length of the CDR3 is 16 residues. CDR3 region: CASSQDITGAYNEQFF. CDR3 in DNA: TGTGCCAGCAGCCAAGATATAACAGGGGCCTACAATGAGCAGTTCTTC.

V usage is TRBV25-1 and J usage is TRBJ1-3; D is perhaps TRBD1 (6 bases). With 1 base removed from V and 1 base from J, the gap between germline ends came to 14 bases. Germline V gene lookup returns CDR1 MGHDK and CDR2 SYGVNS. The CDR3 has 17 residues. In DNA form, the CDR3 reads TGTGCCAGCAGTGAATCCGGGGGCTCGACGTCTGGAAACACCATATATTTT. Its protein product is CASSESGGSTSGNTIYF.

Only one count was recorded for this clone. The rearrangement links TRBV27 to TRBJ2-7; 9 positions agree with TRBD2. There are 14 residues in the CDR3. Germline V gives CDR1 MNHEY, CDR2 SMNVEV (reference sequence). V was clipped by 7 bases and J by 1 base; unmatched bases: 5. The CDR3 coding sequence is TGTGCCAGCACCGCGGGGGGGTCTTCCTACGAGCAGTACTTC. As protein: CASTAGGSSYEQYF.

The rearrangement links TRBV27 to TRBJ2-5; 7 positions agree with TRBD2. Germline lookup yields CDR1 MNHEY and CDR2 SMNVEV (reference sequence). The CDR3 contains 15 residues. V shed 5 bases and J 2 bases; nucleotides not matched to a gene: 8. CDR3 region: CASSELLGGQETQYF. DNA of the CDR3: TGTGCCAGCAGTGAACTACTGGGGGGGCAAGAGACCCAGTACTTC.

In this sample, this clone turned up once. The chain couples TRBV19 to TRBJ2-6; D possibly corresponds to TRBD2 (7 bases). This CDR3 has 17 amino acids. Germline values: CDR1 LNHDA, CDR2 SQIVND (reference sequence). V lost 1 base, J lost 2 bases, and 12 bases lay in between. CDR3: CASSIVGGAAGANVLTF. As DNA, the CDR3 is TGTGCCAGTAGTATAGTGGGGGGGGCAGCTGGGGCCAACGTCCTGACTTTC.

The V call is TRBV28, the J call TRBJ2-2; maybe TRBD1 (6 bases). Trimming cost V 2 bases and J 3 bases, with 16 bases left between them. Germline values: CDR1 MDHEN, CDR2 SYDVKM. The CDR3 runs 17 residues. This CDR3 reads CASSLEGQGTYTGELFF. The CDR3, as DNA: TGTGCCAGCAGTTTAGAGGGCCAGGGGACGTACACCGGGGAGCTGTTTTTT. The full variable domain, completed using reference TRBV28 and TRBJ2-2, is DVKVTQSSRYLVKRTGEKVFLECVQDMDHENMFWYRQDPGLGLRLIYFSYDVKMKEKGDIPEGYSVSREKKERFSLILESASTNQTSMYLCASSLEGQGTYTGELFFGEGSRLTVL.

This chain uses TRBV10-1 with TRBJ2-5; D perhaps matches TRBD1 (5 bases). The germline CDR1 and CDR2 sequences are WNHNN and SYGVQD (reference sequence). V was shortened by 3 bases and J by 1 base, with 9 bases between the two germline ends. The length of the CDR3 is 14 residues. For the CDR3, the DNA is TGCGCCAGCAGTGACTTCGACAGCCAAGAGACCCAGTACTTC. Protein: CASSDFDSQETQYF.

This sequence joins TRBV5-8 and TRBJ2-1; D may correspond to TRBD1 or TRBD2 (6 bases each). The V end was cut by 3 bases, the J end by 0 bases, with 16 bases between. Germline CDR1 reads SGHTS; CDR2 reads YDEGEE. The CDR3 runs 17 residues. CDR3: CASSYIGQTSSYNEQFF. The CDR3 DNA reads as TGTGCCAGCAGCTACATAGGACAGACTAGCTCCTACAATGAGCAGTTCTTC.

The chain is built from TRBV21-1 and TRBJ1-4. TRBV21-1 is annotated as a pseudogene. The CDR3 has 15 residues. The CDR3 DNA follows: TGTGCCAGCAGCACCGGGTCGGGGGGGGGCGAAAAACTGTTTTTT. This encodes CASSTGSGGGEKLFF.

This chain uses TRBV6-5 with TRBJ2-1, with 13 positions matching TRBD2. This CDR3 is built from 14 residues. The V gene end was trimmed by 9 bases and the J gene end by 4 bases; junction bases not matched to a gene: 3. CDR1 and CDR2 (germline): MNHEY, SVGAGI. The CDR3 spells CASRTSGSYNEQFF. The CDR3 DNA sequence: TGTGCCAGTAGGACTAGCGGGAGTTACAATGAGCAGTTCTTC.

This clone occurred many times. This chain links TRBV5-6 with TRBJ2-7; D gene uncertain. Germline values: CDR1 SGHDT, CDR2 YYEEEE. The CDR3 runs to 14 residues. The germline V and J ends were trimmed by 8 bases and 0 bases, with 15 bases remaining between them. The CDR3 region has the DNA TGTGCCAGGGACGCTCTCGGCAGCTCCTACGAGCAGTACTTC. Translating it yields CARDALGSSYEQYF.

The chain has TRBV19 and TRBJ2-7, with D unclear. Germline assignment: CDR1 LNHDA and CDR2 SQIVND (reference sequence). V shed 4 bases and J shed 2 bases, with 12 bases lying between them. The CDR3 is 14 residues long. CDR3 sequence reads: CASSSLFAAYEQYF. CDR3 nucleotide sequence: TGTGCCAGTAGTAGTCTTTTCGCAGCCTACGAGCAGTACTTC.

The V gene is TRBV5-1, the J gene TRBJ1-6; D uncertain. Per germline, CDR1 SGHRS and CDR2 YFSETQ. The CDR3 is made up of 12 amino acids. The V and J ends lost 4 bases and 4 bases respectively, with 3 bases between them. In DNA form, the CDR3 reads TGCGCCAGCAGCGGATATAATTCACCCCTCCACTTT. This gives the protein CASSGYNSPLHF. Looking up the rest from reference TRBV5-1 and TRBJ1-6 gives the full variable domain: KAGVTQTPRYLIKTRGQQVTLSCSPISGHRSVSWYQQTPGQGLQFLFEYFSETQRNKGNFPGRFSGRQFSNSRSEMNVSTLELGDSALYLCASSGYNSPLHFGNGTRLTVT.